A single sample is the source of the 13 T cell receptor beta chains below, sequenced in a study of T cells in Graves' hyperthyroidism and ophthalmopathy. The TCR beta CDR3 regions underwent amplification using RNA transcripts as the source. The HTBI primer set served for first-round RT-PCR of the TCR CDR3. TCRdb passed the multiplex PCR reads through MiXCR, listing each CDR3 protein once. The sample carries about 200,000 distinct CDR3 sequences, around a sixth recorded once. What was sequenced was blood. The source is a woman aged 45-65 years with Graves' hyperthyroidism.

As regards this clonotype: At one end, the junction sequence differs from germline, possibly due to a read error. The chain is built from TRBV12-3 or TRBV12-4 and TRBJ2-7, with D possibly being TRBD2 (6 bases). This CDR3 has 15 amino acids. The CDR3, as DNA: TGTGCCAGCAGCCCTCCGCCTAGCGTCTCCTACGAGCAGTGCTTC. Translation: CASSPPPSVSYEQCF.

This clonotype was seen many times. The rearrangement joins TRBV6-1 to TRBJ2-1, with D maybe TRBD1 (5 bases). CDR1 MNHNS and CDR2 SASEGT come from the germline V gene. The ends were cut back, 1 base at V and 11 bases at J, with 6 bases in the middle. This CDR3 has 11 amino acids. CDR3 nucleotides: TGTGCCAGCAGTGAAGGACAGAAGCAGTTCTTC. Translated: CASSEGQKQFF.

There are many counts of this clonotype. CDR3 nucleotide sequence: TGTGCCAGCAGCCAAGGGACGGGGGGGAGCTCCTACGAGCAGTACTTC. It specifies CASSQGTGGSSYEQYF. The chain employs TRBV3-1 and TRBJ2-7, with TRBD2 identical over 8 bases. CDR1 is LGHDT, CDR2 YNNKEL, per germline (reference sequence). This CDR3 contains 16 residues. The trim removed 1 base at V and 0 bases at J, leaving 5 bases unmatched.

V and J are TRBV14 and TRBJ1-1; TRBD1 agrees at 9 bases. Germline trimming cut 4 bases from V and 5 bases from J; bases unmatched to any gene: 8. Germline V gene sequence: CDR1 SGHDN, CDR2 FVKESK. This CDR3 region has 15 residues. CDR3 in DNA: TGTGCCAGCAGCCTCGGACAGGGGAAGAGAACTGAAGCTTTCTTT. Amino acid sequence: CASSLGQGKRTEAFF.

Here the CDR3 reads CSARSGTGANVLTF. The CDR3 region has the DNA TGCAGTGCTAGGTCGGGGACTGGGGCCAACGTCCTGACTTTC. The chain couples TRBV20-1 to TRBJ2-6; D perhaps matches TRBD2 (5 bases). The CDR3 contains 14 residues. Germline V CDR1 and CDR2: DFQATT, SNEGSKA (reference sequence). Trimming pared 3 bases from V and 2 bases from J, leaving 8 bases between.

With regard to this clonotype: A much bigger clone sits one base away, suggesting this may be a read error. Here the CDR3 DNA reads TGTGCCAGCAGCTTGGGATACCCGGGACTAGCGTTACCCTACGAGCAGTGCTTC. Translated: CASSLGYPGLALPYEQCF. J is TRBJ2-7 and V is TRBV7-2, with 10 nucleotides matching TRBD2. Germline V CDR1 and CDR2: SGHTA, FQGNSA. The CDR3 length is 18 residues.

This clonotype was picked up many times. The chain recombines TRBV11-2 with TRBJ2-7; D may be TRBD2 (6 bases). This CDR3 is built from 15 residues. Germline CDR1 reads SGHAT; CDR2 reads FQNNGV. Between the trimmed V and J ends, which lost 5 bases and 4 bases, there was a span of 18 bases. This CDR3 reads CASSREMGPSYEQYF. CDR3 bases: TGTGCCAGCAGCCGGGAGATGGGGCCCTCGTACGAGCAGTACTTC.

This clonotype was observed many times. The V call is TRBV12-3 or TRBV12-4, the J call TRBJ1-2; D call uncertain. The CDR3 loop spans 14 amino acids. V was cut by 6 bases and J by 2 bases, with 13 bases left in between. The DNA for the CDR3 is TGTGCCAGCAGCTCGTCGGCAGCCAACTATGGCTACACCTTC. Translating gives CASSSSAANYGYTF.

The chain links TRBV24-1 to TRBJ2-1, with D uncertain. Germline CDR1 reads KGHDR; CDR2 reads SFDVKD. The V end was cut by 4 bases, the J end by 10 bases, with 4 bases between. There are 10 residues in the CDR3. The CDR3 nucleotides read TGTGCCACCAGTGACCGAGAGCAGTTCTTC. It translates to CATSDREQFF.

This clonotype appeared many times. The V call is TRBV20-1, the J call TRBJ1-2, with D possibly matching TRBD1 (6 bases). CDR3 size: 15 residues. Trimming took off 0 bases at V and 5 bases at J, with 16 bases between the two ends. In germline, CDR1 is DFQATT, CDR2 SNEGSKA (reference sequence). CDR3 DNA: TGCAGTGCTAGAGATCGGGGAGGGGGGTGGTATGGCTACACCTTC. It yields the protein CSARDRGGGWYGYTF.

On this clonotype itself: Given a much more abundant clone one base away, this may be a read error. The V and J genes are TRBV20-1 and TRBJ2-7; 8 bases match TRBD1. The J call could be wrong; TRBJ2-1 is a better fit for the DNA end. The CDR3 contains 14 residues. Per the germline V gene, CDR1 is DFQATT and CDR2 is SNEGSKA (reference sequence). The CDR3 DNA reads TGCAGTGCTCGAGGGGCAGGGGGCCTCTACGAGCAGTTCTTC. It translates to CSARGAGGLYEQFF.

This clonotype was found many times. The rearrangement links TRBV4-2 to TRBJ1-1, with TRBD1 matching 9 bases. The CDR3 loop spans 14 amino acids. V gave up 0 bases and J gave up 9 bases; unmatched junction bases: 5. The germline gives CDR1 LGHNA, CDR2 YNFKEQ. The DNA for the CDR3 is TGTGCCAGCAGCCAAGAGGGGACAGGGCTACAAGCTTTCTTT. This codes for CASSQEGTGLQAFF.

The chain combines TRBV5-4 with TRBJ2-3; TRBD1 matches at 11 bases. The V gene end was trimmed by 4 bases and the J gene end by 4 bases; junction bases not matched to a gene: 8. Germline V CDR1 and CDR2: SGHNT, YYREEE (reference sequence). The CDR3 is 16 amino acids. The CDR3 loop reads CASSAQDRGLPDTQYF. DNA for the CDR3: TGTGCCAGCAGCGCCCAGGACAGGGGGCTTCCAGATACGCAGTATTTT. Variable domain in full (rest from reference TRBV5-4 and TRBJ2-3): ETGVTQSPTHLIKTRGQQVTLRCSSQSGHNTVSWYQQALGQGPQFIFQYYREEENGRGNFPPRFSGLQFPNYSSELNVNALELDDSALYLCASSAQDRGLPDTQYFGPGTRLTVL.